Shown below are 22 T cell receptor beta chains from a single sample sequenced in a study of T-cell reconstitution after alpha-beta-depleted transplantation in children. TCRbeta library construction was performed incorporating unique molecular identifiers. Via MiXCR, TCRdb re-called the PCR reads, giving one row per CDR3 protein. Counted here are hundreds of thousands of distinct CDR3 sequences, around 13% occurring once; the ten biggest clones make up about 0.77%. The sequencing here drew on PBMCs, taken before TCRalphabeta/CD19-depleted stem cell transplant. These TCRs come from a girl aged 2 to 9 with congenital amegakaryocytic thrombocytopenia, due to receive a stem cell transplant.

The genes are TRBV30 and TRBJ1-4; 7 bases line up with TRBD1. This CDR3 region has 13 residues. Per germline, CDR1 GTSNPN and CDR2 SVGIG (reference sequence). V gave up 3 bases and J gave up 5 bases; unmatched junction bases: 3. The CDR3 DNA reads TGTGCCTGGAGCGGACAGGAAAATGAAAAACTGTTTTTT. Amino acid sequence: CAWSGQENEKLFF.

This clonotype has only a few counts. This chain joins TRBV18 and TRBJ2-7; 7 bases fit TRBD2. After removal of 3 bases from V and 5 bases from J, the junction contained 16 bases not matched to a gene. This CDR3 is built from 17 residues. Germline V gene data show CDR1 as KGHSH and CDR2 as LQKENI. The CDR3 loop is CASSPGVNSGGPHEQYF. CDR3 DNA sequence: TGTGCCAGCTCACCCGGTGTAAATTCGGGAGGCCCTCACGAGCAGTACTTC.

This clonotype was observed many times. The chain is built from TRBV20-1 and TRBJ2-7; no definite D call. The V end lost 2 bases, the J end lost 2 bases, and 10 bases lay between the germline ends. The germline V gene has CDR1 DFQATT and CDR2 SNEGSKA (reference sequence). The CDR3 runs 13 residues. In nucleotides, the CDR3 is TGCAGTGCTAGACCCCTTATGACCTACGAGCAGTACTTC. Its translation: CSARPLMTYEQYF.

This clonotype was counted only a few times. The chain is built from TRBV11-1 and TRBJ1-1; no clear D gene. V was shortened by 5 bases and J by 6 bases, with 34 bases between the two germline ends. Per the germline V gene, CDR1 is SGHAT and CDR2 is FQDESV (reference sequence). This CDR3 has 20 residues. The CDR3 reads CASSQDWVSNPLGVLPEAFF. The CDR3 nucleotides are TGTGCCAGCAGCCAAGATTGGGTCTCGAACCCTCTCGGCGTGTTACCTGAAGCTTTCTTT.

This clonotype appeared many times. The chain uses TRBV5-1 and TRBJ2-1, with D unclear. V lost 0 bases and J 9 bases, leaving 10 bases between the germline ends. Per the germline V gene, CDR1 is SGHRS and CDR2 is YFSETQ. There are 13 residues in the CDR3. CDR3 sequence (DNA): TGCGCCAGCAGCTTGGCCTTAGCAGCTGAGCAGTTCTTC. The encoded protein is CASSLALAAEQFF.

This clonotype showed up many times. This chain uses TRBV21-1 with TRBJ1-5; the listed D gene, TRBD1, was not tested against the DNA. TRBV21-1 is assigned pseudogene status. The CDR3 covers 15 residues. The CDR3 sequence is CASGPRGPCNQPQHF. DNA for the CDR3: TGTGCCAGCGGGCCCAGGGGGCCGTGCAATCAGCCCCAGCATTTT.

At least ten counts were recorded for this clonotype. The rearrangement joins TRBV5-1 to TRBJ2-1, with TRBD2 matching over 11 bases. The CDR3 contains 16 residues. The V gene's germline CDR1 is SGHRS and CDR2 YFSETQ. The ends lost 4 bases at V and 1 base at J; junction bases unmatched: 4. The CDR3 loop is CASSPGLAGSYNEQFF. The CDR3 nucleotides are TGCGCCAGCAGCCCAGGACTAGCGGGTTCCTACAATGAGCAGTTCTTC.

This chain uses TRBV10-1 with TRBJ2-1; 7 nucleotides line up with TRBD2. The CDR3 loop spans 17 amino acids. The trim removed 0 bases at V and 4 bases at J, leaving 9 bases unmatched. The germline CDR1 and CDR2 sequences are WNHNN and SYGVQD (reference sequence). The CDR3 DNA is TGCGCCAGCAGTGAGTCGACAAGCGGGAAACGTTACAATGAGCAGTTCTTC. It translates to CASSESTSGKRYNEQFF.

Ten or more counts support this clonotype. The chain carries TRBV9 and TRBJ2-7; D is perhaps TRBD1 (6 bases). CDR1 and CDR2 from the germline V gene are SGDLS and YYNGEE. This CDR3 is 12 amino acids long. V gave up 3 bases and J gave up 3 bases, with 7 bases separating them. The CDR3 reads CASSGGGYEQYF. In DNA, the CDR3 is TGTGCCAGCAGCGGAGGGGGCTACGAGCAGTACTTC.

This clonotype has only a few counts. The rearrangement uses TRBV7-8 and TRBJ2-7; TRBD1 matches at 7 bases. Germline values: CDR1 SGHVS, CDR2 FQNEAQ. Trimming cost V 5 bases and J 0 bases; bases outside gene matches: 7. The CDR3 is 15 amino acids. CDR3 in amino acids: CASSPSGTVSYEQYF. DNA for the CDR3: TGTGCCAGCAGCCCCTCCGGGACAGTCTCCTACGAGCAGTACTTC.

This clonotype was seen at least ten times. V usage is TRBV6-5 and J usage is TRBJ2-7; D gene ambiguous. Per germline, CDR1 MNHEY and CDR2 SVGAGI. V gave up 5 bases and J gave up 0 bases, with 11 bases separating them. CDR3 length equals 14 residues. The CDR3 DNA sequence: TGTGCCAGCAGTCCAACACTTAGCTCCTACGAGCAGTACTTC. This translates into CASSPTLSSYEQYF.

This clonotype appeared many times. The chain couples TRBV10-3 to TRBJ2-2, with D possibly being TRBD2 (6 bases). Germline values: CDR1 ENHRY, CDR2 SYGVKD. This CDR3 spans 13 amino acids. V lost 8 bases to trimming and J lost 3 bases, with 10 bases between them. This chain's CDR3 is CAIRDLDTGELFF. CDR3 DNA sequence: TGTGCCATCCGGGACTTGGACACCGGGGAGCTGTTTTTT.

This clonotype came up a few times. This chain joins TRBV5-1 and TRBJ2-1; D perhaps matches TRBD1 (7 bases). V was trimmed by 1 base and J by 6 bases, leaving 20 bases between them. The germline V gene encodes CDR1 SGHRS and CDR2 YFSETQ. The CDR3 has 17 amino acids. This CDR3 is CASSLSPRQGGINEQFF. DNA of the CDR3: TGCGCCAGCAGCTTGTCCCCCCGACAGGGAGGCATCAATGAGCAGTTCTTC.

This clonotype has at least ten counts. The V call is TRBV6-1, the J call TRBJ2-7; D tentatively fits TRBD1 or TRBD2 (5 bases each). V shed 6 bases and J shed 6 bases, with 15 bases lying between them. From germline, CDR1 is MNHNS and CDR2 SASEGT. The CDR3 is made up of 13 amino acids. The CDR3, as DNA: TGTGCCAGCAGAGTGAGGGACGGGATCGAGCAGTACTTC. Translating gives CASRVRDGIEQYF.

In its sample, this clonotype was seen many times. The chain joins TRBV20-1 to TRBJ2-7; 10 bases are a match to TRBD2. Germline trimming cut 3 bases from V and 2 bases from J; bases unmatched to any gene: 7. Germline V lookup: CDR1 DFQATT, CDR2 SNEGSKA (reference sequence). This CDR3 comprises 15 residues. The CDR3 spells CSASLLAGVPYEQYF. In nucleotides, the CDR3 is TGCAGTGCTAGTCTGCTAGCGGGAGTCCCCTACGAGCAGTACTTC.

This clonotype has at least ten counts. The V and J genes are TRBV5-1 and TRBJ2-3; D ambiguous. Trimming stripped 0 bases from V and 6 bases from J, with 14 bases between. CDR3 length equals 15 residues. The germline V gene encodes CDR1 SGHRS and CDR2 YFSETQ. The CDR3 loop is CASSLARTTVDTQYF. The CDR3 nucleotides read TGCGCCAGCAGCTTGGCCCGGACCACCGTCGATACGCAGTATTTT.

V gene TRBV5-1 combines with J gene TRBJ1-3; D is undetermined. Trimming took off 4 bases at V and 0 bases at J, with 8 bases between the two ends. The CDR3 covers 14 residues. Germline CDR1 SGHRS, CDR2 YFSETQ. CDR3 nucleotide sequence: TGCGCCAGCAGCCTAGACTACTCTGGAAACACCATATATTTT. This translates into CASSLDYSGNTIYF.

This clonotype was seen only a few times. V is TRBV4-1 and J is TRBJ2-3; 9 bases match TRBD2. Unmatched junction bases numbered 10, after V lost 1 base and J lost 5 bases. In germline, CDR1 is MGHRA, CDR2 YSYEKL. The CDR3 consists of 17 residues. CDR3 sequence (DNA): TGCGCCAGCAGCCAAGGTTTAGCGGGAGCGTTCAGAGATACGCAGTATTTT. Protein: CASSQGLAGAFRDTQYF.

The DNA for the CDR3 is TGTGCTAGTGGTTTGCCCTTGGATTGGACTAGCGGGTTTTCCTACAATGAGCAGTTCTTC. Protein sequence: CASGLPLDWTSGFSYNEQFF. V and J are TRBV12-5 and TRBJ2-1; the match to TRBD2 covers 11 bases. The germline gives CDR1 LGHNT, CDR2 FRNRAP. This CDR3 is built from 20 residues. J was trimmed by 1 base and V by 2 bases; bases with no gene match: 13.

The chain links TRBV6-1 to TRBJ2-1; D is perhaps TRBD2 (5 bases). The V end lost 6 bases, the J end lost 4 bases, and 16 bases lay between the germline ends. The length of the CDR3 is 15 residues. In germline, CDR1 is MNHNS, CDR2 SASEGT. The DNA of the CDR3 is TGTGCCAGCAGCGCACTAGACGAAGGGTACAATGAGCAGTTCTTC. This codes for CASSALDEGYNEQFF.

This clonotype showed up just a few times. The V gene is TRBV20-1, the J gene TRBJ2-5; no clear D. This CDR3 region has 15 residues. Per the germline V gene, CDR1 is DFQATT and CDR2 is SNEGSKA (reference sequence). Deletions cut 6 bases from V and 3 bases from J, with 20 bases between. The CDR3 nucleotides read TGCAGTGCGCCCGCGTGGTTCGGGTTGGAAGAGACCCAGTACTTC. It specifies CSAPAWFGLEETQYF.

This clonotype appeared many times. The J gene is TRBJ2-7, the V gene TRBV29-1; D not resolved. Deletions cut 4 bases from V and 1 base from J, with 5 bases between. This CDR3 contains 11 residues. CDR1 is SQVTM and CDR2 is ANQGSEA in the germline V gene. CDR3 loop: CSVGGSYEQYF. CDR3 coding DNA: TGCAGCGTTGGGGGTTCCTACGAGCAGTACTTC.